One sample yielded the 32 T cell receptor beta chains listed below, sequenced in a study of T cells expressing NK-cell markers. TCRdb reworked the 5' RACE reads into one entry per CDR3 protein, no DNA. Seen in this sample are hundreds of thousands of distinct CDR3 sequences; the ten most common clones hold roughly 4.2%. The sequencing sample was made of blood T cells: a sorted CD56 or NKG2C T cell subset, CD4+ or CD8+ T cells, or bulk PBMC T cells (not recorded which). These receptors came from a woman between 18 and 75 years old in good health.

The gene calls are TRBV7-2 and TRBJ2-3; as DNA is missing, the TRBD1 call by TCRdb cannot be tested. The CDR3 extends over 16 amino acids. The germline CDR1 and CDR2 sequences are SGHTA and FQGNSA. This CDR3 reads CASSLVPWGGGDTQYF.

The chain is built from TRBV28 and TRBJ2-1; the TCRdb D gene call, TRBD2, has no DNA to confirm it. Germline loops: CDR1 MDHEN, CDR2 SYDVKM. This CDR3 contains 11 residues. The CDR3 is CASSSPPEQFF.

CDR3 residues: CASSQLAANTGELFF. This sequence joins TRBV9 and TRBJ2-2; TCRdb picks TRBD2, but there is no DNA to check that call. This CDR3 contains 15 residues. Germline CDR1 SGDLS, CDR2 YYNGEE.

The CDR3 region is CASSPPGGFSGNTIYF. This rearrangement joins TRBV18 to TRBJ1-3. The V gene's germline CDR1 is KGHSH and CDR2 LQKENI. The CDR3 length is 16 residues.

This chain joins TRBV4-2 and TRBJ2-5; TCRdb proposes TRBD2, but this gene call is untestable without DNA. The length of the CDR3 is 16 residues. Per germline, CDR1 LGHNA and CDR2 YNFKEQ. CDR3 protein: CASSPLALAGWETQYF.

The rearrangement joins TRBV27 to TRBJ2-3. CDR3 length: 15 amino acids. Germline lookup yields CDR1 MNHEY and CDR2 SMNVEV (reference sequence). CDR3 sequence: CASSLGRLGTDTQYF.

CDR3 sequence reads: CASSPTQGPSEQYF. V usage is TRBV18 and J usage is TRBJ2-7; the TCRdb call, TRBD1, lacks DNA for checking. CDR1 is KGHSH, CDR2 LQKENI, per germline. The CDR3 loop spans 14 amino acids.

The J gene is TRBJ2-1, the V gene TRBV20-1; TCRdb gives TRBD2 as the D gene, but with no DNA this cannot be confirmed. The V gene's germline CDR1 is DFQATT and CDR2 SNEGSKA (reference sequence). This CDR3 has 18 residues. The CDR3 is CSPRVAGGLGLAYNEQFF.

The V and J genes are TRBV28 and TRBJ1-5; TCRdb's D gene call, TRBD1, goes unchecked for lack of DNA. Germline CDR1 reads MDHEN; CDR2 reads SYDVKM. The CDR3 length is 15 residues. The chain's CDR3 is CASSFYRSSNQPQHF.

The chain combines TRBV30 with TRBJ1-5; the TCRdb call, TRBD1, lacks DNA for checking. The germline CDR1 and CDR2 sequences are GTSNPN and SVGIG (reference sequence). CDR3 length equals 15 residues. CDR3 loop: CAWSVPGNSNQPQHF.

The gene calls are TRBV12-3 or TRBV12-4 and TRBJ1-1. The CDR3 contains 14 residues. CDR3 sequence: CASSLSTVNTEAFF.

The genes are TRBV11-1 and TRBJ2-5; TCRdb proposes TRBD2, but this gene call is untestable without DNA. Germline V gene sequence: CDR1 SGHAT, CDR2 FQDESV (reference sequence). The CDR3 length is 18 residues. This chain's CDR3 is CASSLAETSGVKQETQYF.

The chain joins TRBV7-9 to TRBJ2-1; TCRdb's assignment of TRBD2 cannot be checked, as there is no DNA. CDR1 and CDR2 (germline): SEHNR, FQNEAQ (reference sequence). The CDR3 sequence is 16 residues long. This CDR3 reads CASSPGAIAGPSEQFF.

This chain links TRBV7-8 with TRBJ2-5. Germline V gives CDR1 SGHVS, CDR2 FQNEAQ. The CDR3 is 17 residues long. Here the CDR3 reads CASSLARKGGAGRTQYF.

This chain links TRBV20-1 with TRBJ2-4; checking the TCRdb D call of TRBD2 is not possible without DNA. CDR1 and CDR2 from the germline V gene are DFQATT and SNEGSKA (reference sequence). CDR3 size: 15 residues. The CDR3 loop reads CSAPRREGVKNIQYF.

The chain employs TRBV6-5 and TRBJ1-6; TCRdb reports TRBD1, a call that lacks DNA to check it against. Germline CDR1 is MNHEY and CDR2 is SVGAGI. There are 15 residues in the CDR3. The CDR3 loop is CASSWGRTGNSPLHF.

CDR3 in amino acids: CASTLGLANEQYF. J is TRBJ2-7 and V is TRBV28; TCRdb's D gene call, TRBD2, goes unchecked for lack of DNA. CDR3 size: 13 residues. Germline CDR1 MDHEN, CDR2 SYDVKM.

The CDR3 reads CSARRDGRGLLRGNTIYF. The V call is TRBV20-1, the J call TRBJ1-3; the D gene TCRdb calls, TRBD1, cannot be checked with no DNA. Per the germline V gene, CDR1 is DFQATT and CDR2 is SNEGSKA (reference sequence). This CDR3 has 18 amino acids.

V usage is TRBV7-8 and J usage is TRBJ2-4; TCRdb's D call of TRBD1 is untestable without DNA. CDR3 size: 16 residues. Per germline, CDR1 SGHVS and CDR2 FQNEAQ. This CDR3 is CASSPNIGQGSNIQYF.

The chain employs TRBV29-1 and TRBJ1-1. The CDR3 spans 11 residues. Germline-derived CDR1 and CDR2 are SQVTM and ANQGSEA. CDR3 in amino acids: CSVEDRGRAFF.

V gene TRBV4-2 combines with J gene TRBJ2-7. CDR1 and CDR2 from the germline V gene are LGHNA and YNFKEQ. The CDR3 spans 15 residues. CDR3 loop: CASSQNEAVLYEQYF.

The J gene is TRBJ2-1, the V gene TRBV24-1; TCRdb names TRBD2, which stays unverified in the absence of DNA. There are 16 residues in the CDR3. CDR1 and CDR2 (germline): KGHDR, SFDVKD. The CDR3 region is CATSPVGLAGINEQFF.

CDR3 amino acids: CSVTQTPGTGGIDEQFF. The chain couples TRBV29-1 to TRBJ2-1; TCRdb's assignment of TRBD1 cannot be checked, as there is no DNA. Germline lookup yields CDR1 SQVTM and CDR2 ANQGSEA. This CDR3 has 17 residues.

CDR3 residues: CSVRGGSVQQETQYF. The rearrangement uses TRBV29-1 and TRBJ2-5; lacking DNA, the TRBD2 call made by TCRdb goes unchecked. Germline CDR1 and CDR2: SQVTM and ANQGSEA. The CDR3 consists of 15 residues.

The chain uses TRBV7-2 and TRBJ2-2. The CDR3 length is 13 residues. Germline V gives CDR1 SGHTA, CDR2 FQGNSA. CDR3 loop: CASSFSGQWELFF.

The chain carries TRBV6-1 and TRBJ2-7; TCRdb picks TRBD2, but there is no DNA to check that call. Germline V gene sequence: CDR1 MNHNS, CDR2 SASEGT. The CDR3 sequence is 14 residues long. The CDR3: CASIKAQSSYEQYF.

The rearrangement joins TRBV7-2 to TRBJ2-1; the TRBD2 assignment by TCRdb is unverifiable without DNA. Germline assignment: CDR1 SGHTA and CDR2 FQGNSA. This CDR3 comprises 16 residues. CDR3 loop: CASSFFVGLTYNEQFF.

This chain uses TRBV5-1 with TRBJ2-5; TCRdb picks TRBD2, but there is no DNA to check that call. The CDR3 is 15 amino acids. Per germline, CDR1 SGHRS and CDR2 YFSETQ. CDR3: CASSSSGTSKETQYF.

This chain uses TRBV18 with TRBJ1-4. The CDR3 has 13 amino acids. The germline gives CDR1 KGHSH, CDR2 LQKENI. The CDR3 loop is CASSPPGGGKLFF.

The rearrangement links TRBV24-1 to TRBJ2-2; the TCRdb D gene call, TRBD1, has no DNA to confirm it. This CDR3 comprises 15 residues. Per the germline V gene, CDR1 is KGHDR and CDR2 is SFDVKD. The CDR3 loop reads CATSDGQIHTGELFF.

The rearrangement uses TRBV7-9 and TRBJ1-4. This CDR3 spans 16 amino acids. In germline, CDR1 is SEHNR, CDR2 FQNEAQ (reference sequence). This CDR3 is CASSLALITTNEKLFF.

V and J are TRBV20-1 and TRBJ2-3; TCRdb reports TRBD2, a call that lacks DNA to check it against. This CDR3 is 17 amino acids long. Germline CDR1 and CDR2: DFQATT and SNEGSKA (reference sequence). Here the CDR3 reads CSAPRTSGGAWGDTQYF.